The following is a T cell receptor (beta chain) sequence with its context. Antigen unknown. These data are taken from a study of immune evolution from preneoplasia to lung adenocarcinoma. The study's findings and limits: Later-stage lesions seemingly showed higher T cell density and diversity than normal lung. Top clone frequencies peaked in normal lung, apparently declining through invasive adenocarcinoma.

Macro-dissection enriched premalignant or tumor cells before nucleic acid extraction. Data came from immunoSEQ multiplex PCR; TCRdb stores just in-frame clones and leaves some out. This table has 11,000 to 15,000 clones, 70% to 90% appearing once. Germline V gene lookup returns CDR1 SGHRS and CDR2 YFSETQ. This CDR3 is 15 amino acids long. V gave up 4 bases and J gave up 11 bases, with 19 bases separating them. Sequenced input: FFPE minimally invasive lung adenocarcinoma tissue. J is TRBJ1-6 and V is TRBV5-1; D is perhaps TRBD1 (6 bases). This sequence originates from a person aged 70 to 85 with lung adenocarcinoma. The CDR3 protein is CASSITGFDRPPLHF. CDR3 DNA: TGCGCCAGCAGCATAACAGGGTTTGATCGGCCACCCCTCCACTTT.